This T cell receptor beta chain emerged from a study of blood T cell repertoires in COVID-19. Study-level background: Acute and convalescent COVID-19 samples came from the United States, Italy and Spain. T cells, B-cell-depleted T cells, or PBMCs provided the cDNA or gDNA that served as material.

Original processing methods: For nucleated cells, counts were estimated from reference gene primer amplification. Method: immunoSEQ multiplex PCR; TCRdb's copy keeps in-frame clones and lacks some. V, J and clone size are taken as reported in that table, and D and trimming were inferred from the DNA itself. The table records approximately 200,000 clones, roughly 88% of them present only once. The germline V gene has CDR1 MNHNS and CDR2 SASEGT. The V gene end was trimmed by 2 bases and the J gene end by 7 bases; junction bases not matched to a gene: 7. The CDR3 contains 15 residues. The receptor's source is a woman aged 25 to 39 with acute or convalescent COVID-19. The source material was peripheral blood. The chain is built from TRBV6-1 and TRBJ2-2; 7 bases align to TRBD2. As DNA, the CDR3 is TGTGCCAGCAGTGAAATGACGGGCGGGAGCGGGGAGCTGTTTTTT. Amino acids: CASSEMTGGSGELFF.